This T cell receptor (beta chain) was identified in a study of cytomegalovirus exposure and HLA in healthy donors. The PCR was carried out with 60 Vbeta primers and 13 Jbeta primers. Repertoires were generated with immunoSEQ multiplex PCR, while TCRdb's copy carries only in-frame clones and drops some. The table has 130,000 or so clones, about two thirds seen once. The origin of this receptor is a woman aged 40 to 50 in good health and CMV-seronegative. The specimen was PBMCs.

CDR3 amino acids: CASSESPDRAETQYF. The CDR3 region has the DNA TGTGCCAGCAGTGAATCCCCGGACAGGGCCGAGACCCAGTACTTC. This rearrangement joins TRBV6-1 to TRBJ2-5; 8 nucleotides align to TRBD1. Unmatched junction bases numbered 7, after V lost 2 bases and J lost 5 bases. The germline gives CDR1 MNHNS, CDR2 SASEGT. This CDR3 region has 15 residues.